The rows below give T cell receptor beta chains drawn from one sample of a study of blood T cell repertoires in COVID-19. Assay: immunoSEQ multiplex PCR; the TCRdb copy retains only in-frame clones and omits some. The sample has hundreds of thousands of clones, about 85% seen once. Sequencing used peripheral blood. Source of these receptors: a woman aged 18-30 years with acute or convalescent COVID-19. CDR3s include the opening cysteine and the closing phenylalanine or tryptophan.

V gene	J gene	CDR3 protein
TRBV2	TRBJ2-1	CASSVTRREQFF
TRBV12-5	TRBJ1-2	CASAKTQGAPYGYTF
TRBV12-3/TRBV12-4	TRBJ1-1	CASSYLTEAFF
TRBV7-9	TRBJ2-3	CASSRLRDRGATDTQYF
TRBV7-2	TRBJ1-1	CASSLGLTGSTEAFF
TRBV11-2	TRBJ2-1	CASTSREGPYNEQFF
TRBV10-3	TRBJ2-7	CAISESASGNYEQYF
TRBV7-2	TRBJ2-7	CASSLGDRPYEQYF
TRBV29-1	TRBJ1-2	CSVDVQEKYGYTF
TRBV3-1/TRBV3-2	TRBJ1-3	CASSQEGSGDTIYF
TRBV11-2	TRBJ2-5	CASSWSSGGPQETQYF
TRBV28	TRBJ1-5	CASSFEGRYIVAQHF
TRBV6-1	TRBJ1-6	CASSEWATGLSYNSPLHF
TRBV19	TRBJ1-5	CASSTRQINQPQHF
TRBV2	TRBJ1-5	CASSPWGGRDNQPQHF
TRBV29-1	TRBJ2-7	CSAVWVAGHEQYF
TRBV5-4	TRBJ1-1	CASSATGGVDTEAFF
TRBV24-1	TRBJ1-1	CATSEGRASGRAEAFF
TRBV12-3/TRBV12-4	TRBJ1-1	CASSQGNTEAFF
TRBV6-6	TRBJ1-2	CASSYLQETYGYTF
TRBV6-5	TRBJ1-5	CASSRQGQGNQPQHF
TRBV2	TRBJ2-7	CASSEAGYEQYF
TRBV5-1	TRBJ2-7	CASSSTSGEGYEQYF
TRBV9	TRBJ1-4	CASSVTGGKLFF
TRBV7-9	TRBJ2-7	CASSLSLAVSYEQYF
TRBV11-2	TRBJ2-7	CASSITTSGRASEYF
TRBV7-3	TRBJ2-2	CASSFGRGNTGELFF